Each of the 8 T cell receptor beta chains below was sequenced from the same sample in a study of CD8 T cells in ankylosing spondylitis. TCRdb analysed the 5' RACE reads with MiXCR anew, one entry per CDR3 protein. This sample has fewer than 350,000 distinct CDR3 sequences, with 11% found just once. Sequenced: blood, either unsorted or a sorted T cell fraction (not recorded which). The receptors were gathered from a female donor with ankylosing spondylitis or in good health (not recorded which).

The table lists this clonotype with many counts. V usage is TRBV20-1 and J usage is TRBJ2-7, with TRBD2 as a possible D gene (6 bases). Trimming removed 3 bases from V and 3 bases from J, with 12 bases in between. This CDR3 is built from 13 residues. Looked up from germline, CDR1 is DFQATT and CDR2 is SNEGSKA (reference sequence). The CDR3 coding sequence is TGCAGTGCTAGTCGGCAGGGAGGCTACGAGCAGTACTTC. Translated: CSASRQGGYEQYF.

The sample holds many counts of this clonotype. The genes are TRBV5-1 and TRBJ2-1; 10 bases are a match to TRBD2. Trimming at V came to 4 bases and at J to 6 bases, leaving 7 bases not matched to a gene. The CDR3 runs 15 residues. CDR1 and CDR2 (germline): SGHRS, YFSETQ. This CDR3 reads CASSASGLAPNEQFF. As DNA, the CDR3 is TGCGCCAGCAGCGCTTCGGGACTAGCGCCCAATGAGCAGTTCTTC.

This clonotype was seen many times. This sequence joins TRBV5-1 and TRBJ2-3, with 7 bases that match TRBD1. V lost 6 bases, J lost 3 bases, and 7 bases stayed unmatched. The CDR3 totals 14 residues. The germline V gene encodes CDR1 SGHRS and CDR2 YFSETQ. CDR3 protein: CASTPGQSTDTQYF. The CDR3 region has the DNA TGCGCCAGCACCCCGGGACAGTCGACAGATACGCAGTATTTT. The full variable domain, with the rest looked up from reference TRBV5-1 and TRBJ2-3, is KAGVTQTPRYLIKTRGQQVTLSCSPISGHRSVSWYQQTPGQGLQFLFEYFSETQRNKGNFPGRFSGRQFSNSRSEMNVSTLELGDSALYLCASTPGQSTDTQYFGPGTRLTVL.

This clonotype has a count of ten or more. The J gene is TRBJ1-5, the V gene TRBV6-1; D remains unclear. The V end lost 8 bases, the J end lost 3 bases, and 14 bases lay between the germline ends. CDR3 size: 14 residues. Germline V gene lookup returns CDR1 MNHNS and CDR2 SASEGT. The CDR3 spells CASLAQINNQPQHF. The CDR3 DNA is TGTGCCAGCCTTGCCCAGATAAACAATCAGCCCCAGCATTTT.

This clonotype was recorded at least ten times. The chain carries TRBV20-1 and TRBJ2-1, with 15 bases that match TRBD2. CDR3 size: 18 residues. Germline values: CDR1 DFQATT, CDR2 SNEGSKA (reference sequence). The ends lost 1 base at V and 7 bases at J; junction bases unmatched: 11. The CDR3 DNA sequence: TGCAGTGCTAGAGGTTTCGGGACTAGCGGGAGGAACCGGAATGAGCAGTTCTTC. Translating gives CSARGFGTSGRNRNEQFF.

The CDR3 DNA follows: TGTGCCAGCAGCTCCCCAGGGGATGAAAAACTGTTTTTT. Its translation is CASSSPGDEKLFF. The J gene is TRBJ1-4, the V gene TRBV5-4, with D perhaps matching TRBD1 (6 bases). Germline V CDR1 and CDR2: SGHNT, YYREEE (reference sequence). This CDR3 contains 13 residues. V was cut by 3 bases and J by 6 bases, with 9 bases left in between.

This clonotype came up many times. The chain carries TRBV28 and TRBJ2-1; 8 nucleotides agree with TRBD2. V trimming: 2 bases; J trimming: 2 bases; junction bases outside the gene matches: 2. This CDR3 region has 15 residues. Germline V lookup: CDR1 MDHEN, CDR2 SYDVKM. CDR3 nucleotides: TGTGCCAGCAGTTTAGCTAGCGGGCCCTACAATGAGCAGTTCTTC. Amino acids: CASSLASGPYNEQFF.

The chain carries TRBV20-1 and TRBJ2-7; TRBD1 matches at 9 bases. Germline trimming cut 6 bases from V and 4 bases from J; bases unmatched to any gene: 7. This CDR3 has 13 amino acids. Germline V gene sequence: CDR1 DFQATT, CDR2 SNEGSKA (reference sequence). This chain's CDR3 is CSALGQGIYEQYF. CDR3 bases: TGCAGTGCCCTGGGACAGGGTATTTACGAGCAGTACTTC.